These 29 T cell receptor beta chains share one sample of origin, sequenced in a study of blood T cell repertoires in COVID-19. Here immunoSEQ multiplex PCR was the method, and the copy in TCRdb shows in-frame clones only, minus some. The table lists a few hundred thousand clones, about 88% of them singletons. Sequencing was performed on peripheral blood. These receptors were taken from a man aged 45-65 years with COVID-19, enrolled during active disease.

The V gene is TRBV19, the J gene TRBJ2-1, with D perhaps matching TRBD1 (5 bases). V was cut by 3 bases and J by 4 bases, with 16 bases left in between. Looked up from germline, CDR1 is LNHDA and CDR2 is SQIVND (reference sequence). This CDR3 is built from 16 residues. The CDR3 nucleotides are TGTGCCAGTAGTATCAAACCGACAGCCGTATACAATGAGCAGTTCTTC. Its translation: CASSIKPTAVYNEQFF.

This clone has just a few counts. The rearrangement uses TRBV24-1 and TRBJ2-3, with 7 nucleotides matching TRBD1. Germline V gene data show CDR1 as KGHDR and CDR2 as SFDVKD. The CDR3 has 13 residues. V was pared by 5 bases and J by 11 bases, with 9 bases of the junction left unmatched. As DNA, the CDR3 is TGTGCCACCAGTGCCCGACAGGGTACAGAGCAGTATTTT. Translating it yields CATSARQGTEQYF.

Here the CDR3 DNA reads TGTGCCAGCAGCCCGACAGCGAGCTCCTACAATGAGCAGTTCTTC. Residues: CASSPTASSYNEQFF. This chain links TRBV7-9 with TRBJ2-1; perhaps TRBD1 as D (5 bases). V lost 5 bases to trimming and J lost 0 bases, with 11 bases between them. Germline V CDR1 and CDR2: SEHNR, FQNEAQ (reference sequence). CDR3 length: 15 amino acids.

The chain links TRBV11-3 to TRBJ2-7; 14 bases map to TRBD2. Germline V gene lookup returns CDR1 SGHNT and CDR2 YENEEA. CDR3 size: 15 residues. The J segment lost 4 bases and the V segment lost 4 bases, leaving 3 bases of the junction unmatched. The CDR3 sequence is CASSSGLAGAYEQYF. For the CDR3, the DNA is TGTGCCAGCAGCTCGGGACTAGCGGGAGCTTACGAGCAGTACTTC.

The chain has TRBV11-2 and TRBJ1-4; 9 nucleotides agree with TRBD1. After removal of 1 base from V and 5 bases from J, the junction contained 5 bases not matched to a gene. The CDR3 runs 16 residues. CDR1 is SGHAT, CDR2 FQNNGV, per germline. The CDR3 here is CASSLARDRVNEKLFF. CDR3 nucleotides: TGTGCCAGCAGCTTAGCCCGGGACAGGGTGAATGAAAAACTGTTTTTT.

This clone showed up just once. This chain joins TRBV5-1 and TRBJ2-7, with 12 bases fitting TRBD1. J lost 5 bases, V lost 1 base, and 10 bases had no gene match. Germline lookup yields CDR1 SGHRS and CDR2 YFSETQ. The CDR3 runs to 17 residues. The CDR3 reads CASSLSFLGQGANEQYF. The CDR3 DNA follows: TGCGCCAGCAGCTTGTCCTTTTTGGGACAGGGGGCCAACGAGCAGTACTTC.

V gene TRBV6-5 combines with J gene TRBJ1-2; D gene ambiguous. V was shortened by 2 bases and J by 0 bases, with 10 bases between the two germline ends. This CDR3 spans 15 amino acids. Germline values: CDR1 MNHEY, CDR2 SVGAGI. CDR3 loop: CASSYARESNYGYTF. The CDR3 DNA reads TGTGCCAGCAGTTACGCGCGGGAATCTAACTATGGCTACACCTTC.

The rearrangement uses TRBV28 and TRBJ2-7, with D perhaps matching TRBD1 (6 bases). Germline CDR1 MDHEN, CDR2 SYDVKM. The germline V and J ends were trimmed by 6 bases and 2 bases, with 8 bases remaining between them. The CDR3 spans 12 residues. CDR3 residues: CASRKGAYEQYF. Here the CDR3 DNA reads TGTGCCAGCAGAAAGGGGGCCTACGAGCAGTACTTC.

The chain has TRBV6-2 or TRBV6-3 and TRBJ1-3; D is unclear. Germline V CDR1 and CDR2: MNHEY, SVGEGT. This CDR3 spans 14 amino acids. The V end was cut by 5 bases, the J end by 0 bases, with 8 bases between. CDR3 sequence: CASSNPGSGNTIYF. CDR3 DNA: TGTGCCAGCAGTAACCCGGGCTCTGGAAACACCATATATTTT.

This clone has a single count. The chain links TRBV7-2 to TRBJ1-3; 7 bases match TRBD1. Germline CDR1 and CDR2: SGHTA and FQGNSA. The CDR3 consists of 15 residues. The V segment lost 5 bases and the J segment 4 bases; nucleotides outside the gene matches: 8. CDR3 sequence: CASSTLTGAGNTIYF. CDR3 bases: TGTGCCAGCAGCACTCTAACAGGGGCGGGAAACACCATATATTTT.

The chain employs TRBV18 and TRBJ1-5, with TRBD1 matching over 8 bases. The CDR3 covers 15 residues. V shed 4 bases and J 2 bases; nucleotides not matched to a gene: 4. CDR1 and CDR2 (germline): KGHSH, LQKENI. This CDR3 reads CASSRDRGGNQPQHF. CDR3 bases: TGTGCCAGCTCACGCGACAGGGGAGGCAATCAGCCCCAGCATTTT.

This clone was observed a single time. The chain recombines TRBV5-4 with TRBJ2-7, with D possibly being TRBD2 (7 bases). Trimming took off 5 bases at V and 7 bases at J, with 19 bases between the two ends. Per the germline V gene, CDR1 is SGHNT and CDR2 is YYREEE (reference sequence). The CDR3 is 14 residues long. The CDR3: CASRKGGTGGEQYF. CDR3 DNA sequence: TGTGCCAGCAGAAAGGGGGGGACCGGCGGGGAGCAGTACTTC. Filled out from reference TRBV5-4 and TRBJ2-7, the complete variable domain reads ETGVTQSPTHLIKTRGQQVTLRCSSQSGHNTVSWYQQALGQGPQFIFQYYREEENGRGNFPPRFSGLQFPNYSSELNVNALELDDSALYLCASRKGGTGGEQYFGPGTRLTVT.

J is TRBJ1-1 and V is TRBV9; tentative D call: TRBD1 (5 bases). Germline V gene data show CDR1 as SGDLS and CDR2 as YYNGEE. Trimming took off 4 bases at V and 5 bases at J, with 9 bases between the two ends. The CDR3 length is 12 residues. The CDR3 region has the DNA TGTGCCAGCAGCTCCGGGGGTACTGAAGCTTTCTTT. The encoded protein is CASSSGGTEAFF. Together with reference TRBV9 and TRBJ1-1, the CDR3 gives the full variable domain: DSGVTQTPKHLITATGQRVTLRCSPRSGDLSVYWYQQSLDQGLQFLIQYYNGEERAKGNILERFSAQQFPDLHSELNLSSLELGDSALYFCASSSGGTEAFFGQGTRLTVV.

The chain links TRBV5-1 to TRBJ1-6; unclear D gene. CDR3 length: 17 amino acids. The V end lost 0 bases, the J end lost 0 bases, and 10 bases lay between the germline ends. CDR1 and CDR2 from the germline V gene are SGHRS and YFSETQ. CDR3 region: CASSLGLRSSYNSPLHF. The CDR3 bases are TGCGCCAGCAGCTTGGGTCTCCGGAGCTCCTATAATTCACCCCTCCACTTT.

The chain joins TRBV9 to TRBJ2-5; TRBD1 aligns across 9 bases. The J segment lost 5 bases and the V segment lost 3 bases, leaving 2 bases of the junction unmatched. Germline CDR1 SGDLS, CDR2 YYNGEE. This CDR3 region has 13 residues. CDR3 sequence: CASSEQGAETQYF. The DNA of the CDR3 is TGTGCCAGCAGCGAACAGGGGGCTGAGACCCAGTACTTC.

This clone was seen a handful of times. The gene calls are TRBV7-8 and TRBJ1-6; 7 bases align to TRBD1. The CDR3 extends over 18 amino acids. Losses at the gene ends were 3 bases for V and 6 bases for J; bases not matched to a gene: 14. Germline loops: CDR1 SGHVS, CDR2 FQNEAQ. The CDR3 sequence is CASSFPRDRRRGNSPLHF. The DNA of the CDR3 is TGTGCCAGCAGCTTCCCCCGGGACAGAAGGCGCGGTAATTCACCCCTCCACTTT.

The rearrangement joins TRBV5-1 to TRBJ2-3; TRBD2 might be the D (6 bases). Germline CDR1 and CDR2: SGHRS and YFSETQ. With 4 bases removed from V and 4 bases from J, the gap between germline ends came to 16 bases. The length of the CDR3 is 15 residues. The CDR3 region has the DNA TGCGCCAGCAGCCCGGGACTTCGGGGTTCAGATACGCAGTATTTT. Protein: CASSPGLRGSDTQYF. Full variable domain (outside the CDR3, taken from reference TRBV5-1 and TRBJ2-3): KAGVTQTPRYLIKTRGQQVTLSCSPISGHRSVSWYQQTPGQGLQFLFEYFSETQRNKGNFPGRFSGRQFSNSRSEMNVSTLELGDSALYLCASSPGLRGSDTQYFGPGTRLTVL.

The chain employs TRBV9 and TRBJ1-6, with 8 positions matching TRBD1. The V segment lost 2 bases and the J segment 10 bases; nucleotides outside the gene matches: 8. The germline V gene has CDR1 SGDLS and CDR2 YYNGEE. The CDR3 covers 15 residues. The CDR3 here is CASSVLGTGLSPLHF. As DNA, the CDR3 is TGTGCCAGCAGCGTCCTCGGGACAGGTCTCTCACCCCTCCACTTT.

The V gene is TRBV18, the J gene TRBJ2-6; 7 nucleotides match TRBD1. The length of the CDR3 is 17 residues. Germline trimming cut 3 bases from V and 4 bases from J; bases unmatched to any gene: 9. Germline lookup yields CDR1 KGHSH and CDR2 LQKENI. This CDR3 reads CASSPRQQGPGANVLTF. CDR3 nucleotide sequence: TGTGCCAGCTCACCTCGCCAACAGGGGCCCGGGGCCAACGTCCTGACTTTC.

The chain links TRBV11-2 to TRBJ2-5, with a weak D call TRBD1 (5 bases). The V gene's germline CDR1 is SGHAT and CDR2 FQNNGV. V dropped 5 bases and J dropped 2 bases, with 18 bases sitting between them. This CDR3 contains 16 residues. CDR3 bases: TGTGCCAGCAGCCCAACGCGTACAGGAGCACAAGAGACCCAGTACTTC. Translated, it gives CASSPTRTGAQETQYF. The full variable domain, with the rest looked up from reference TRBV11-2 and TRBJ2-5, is EAGVAQSPRYKIIEKRQSVAFWCNPISGHATLYWYQQILGQGPKLLIQFQNNGVVDDSQLPKDRFSAERLKGVDSTLKIQPAKLEDSAVYLCASSPTRTGAQETQYFGPGTRLLVL.

CDR3 protein: CASSQDGGYNEQFF. CDR3 sequence (DNA): TGCGCCAGCAGCCAAGACGGGGGGTACAATGAGCAGTTCTTC. The rearrangement links TRBV4-3 to TRBJ2-1; 7 bases map to TRBD2. The CDR3 runs 14 residues. Trimming cost V 0 bases and J 4 bases; bases outside gene matches: 0. The germline V gene encodes CDR1 LGHNA and CDR2 YSLEER.

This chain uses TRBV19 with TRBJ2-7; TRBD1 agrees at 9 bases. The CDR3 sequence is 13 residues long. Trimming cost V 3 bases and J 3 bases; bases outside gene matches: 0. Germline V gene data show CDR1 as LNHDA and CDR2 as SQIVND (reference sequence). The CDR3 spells CASSMDRGYEQYF. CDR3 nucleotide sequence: TGTGCCAGTAGTATGGACAGGGGCTACGAGCAGTACTTC.

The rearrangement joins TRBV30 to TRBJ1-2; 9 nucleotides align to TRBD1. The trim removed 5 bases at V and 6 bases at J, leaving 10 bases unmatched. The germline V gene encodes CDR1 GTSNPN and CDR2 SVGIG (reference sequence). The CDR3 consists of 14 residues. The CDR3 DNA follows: TGTGCCTGGCAGGACAGGGGTCGCTCTGATGGCTACACCTTC. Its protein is CAWQDRGRSDGYTF. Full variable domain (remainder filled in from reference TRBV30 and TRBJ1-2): SQTIHQWPATLVQPVGSPLSLECTVEGTSNPNLYWYRQAAGRGLQLLFYSVGIGQISSEVPQNLSASRPQDRQFILSSKKLLLSDSGFYLCAWQDRGRSDGYTFGSGTRLTVV.

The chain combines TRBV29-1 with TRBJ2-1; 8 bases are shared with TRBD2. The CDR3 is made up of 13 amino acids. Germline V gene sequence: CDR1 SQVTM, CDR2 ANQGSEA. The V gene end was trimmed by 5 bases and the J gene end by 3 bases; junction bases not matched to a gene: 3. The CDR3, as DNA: TGCAGCGTTACAAGCGGGAGCTACAATGAGCAGTTCTTC. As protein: CSVTSGSYNEQFF.

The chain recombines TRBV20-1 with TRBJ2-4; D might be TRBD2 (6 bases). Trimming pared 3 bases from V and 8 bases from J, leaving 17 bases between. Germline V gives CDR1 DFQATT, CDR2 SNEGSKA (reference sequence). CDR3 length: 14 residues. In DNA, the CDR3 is TGCAGTGCTAGTCCTCAGACTAGTGTTTACATTCAGTACTTC. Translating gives CSASPQTSVYIQYF.

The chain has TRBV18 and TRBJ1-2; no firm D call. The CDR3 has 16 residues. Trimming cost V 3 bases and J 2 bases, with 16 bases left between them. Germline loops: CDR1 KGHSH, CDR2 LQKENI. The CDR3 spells CASSPSADSGNYGYTF. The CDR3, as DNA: TGTGCCAGCTCACCCTCGGCAGACTCGGGGAACTATGGCTACACCTTC.

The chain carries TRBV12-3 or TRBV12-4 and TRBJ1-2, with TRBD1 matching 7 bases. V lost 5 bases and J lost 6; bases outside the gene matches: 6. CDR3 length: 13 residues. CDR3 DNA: TGTGCCAGCAGTCGACCAACAGGGGATGGCTACACCTTC. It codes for CASSRPTGDGYTF.

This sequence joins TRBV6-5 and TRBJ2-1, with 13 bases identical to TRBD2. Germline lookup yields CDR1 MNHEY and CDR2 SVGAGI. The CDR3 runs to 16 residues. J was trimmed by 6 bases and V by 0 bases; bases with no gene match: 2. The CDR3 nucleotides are TGTGCCAGCAGTTACTCCAGGACTAGCGGGAGCAATGAGCAGTTCTTC. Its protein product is CASSYSRTSGSNEQFF.

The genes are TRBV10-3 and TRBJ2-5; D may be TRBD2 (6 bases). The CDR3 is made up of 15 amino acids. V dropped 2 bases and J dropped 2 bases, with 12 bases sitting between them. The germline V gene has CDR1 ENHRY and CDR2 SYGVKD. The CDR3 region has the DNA TGTGCCATCAGTGAGCAGGAGGGACCGCAAGAGACCCAGTACTTC. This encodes CAISEQEGPQETQYF.